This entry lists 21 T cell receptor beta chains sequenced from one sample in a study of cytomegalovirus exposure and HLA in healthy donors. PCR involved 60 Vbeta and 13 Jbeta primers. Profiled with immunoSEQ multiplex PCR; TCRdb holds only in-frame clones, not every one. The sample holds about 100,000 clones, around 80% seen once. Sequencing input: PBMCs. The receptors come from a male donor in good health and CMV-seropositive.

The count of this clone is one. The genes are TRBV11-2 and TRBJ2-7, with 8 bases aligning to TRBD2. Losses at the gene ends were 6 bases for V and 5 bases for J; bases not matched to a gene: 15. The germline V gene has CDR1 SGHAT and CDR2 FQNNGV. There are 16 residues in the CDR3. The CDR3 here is CASSVAGHNLLDEQYF. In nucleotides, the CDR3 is TGTGCCAGCAGTGTAGCGGGGCATAACCTACTTGACGAGCAGTACTTC.

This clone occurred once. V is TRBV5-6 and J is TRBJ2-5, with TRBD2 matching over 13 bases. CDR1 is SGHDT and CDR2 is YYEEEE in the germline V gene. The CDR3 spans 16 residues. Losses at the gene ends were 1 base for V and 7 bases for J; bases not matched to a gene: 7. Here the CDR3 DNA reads TGTGCCAGCAGCTTGACTAGCGGGGGGGCCTATGGGACCCAGTACTTC. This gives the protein CASSLTSGGAYGTQYF.

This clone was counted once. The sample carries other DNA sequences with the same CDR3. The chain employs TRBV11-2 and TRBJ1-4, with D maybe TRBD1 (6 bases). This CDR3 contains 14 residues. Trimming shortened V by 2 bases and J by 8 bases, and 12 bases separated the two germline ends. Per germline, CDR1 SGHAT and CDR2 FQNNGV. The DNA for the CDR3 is TGTGCCAGCAGCTTAAACAGGGTAGGAGAAAAACTGTTTTTT. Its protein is CASSLNRVGEKLFF.

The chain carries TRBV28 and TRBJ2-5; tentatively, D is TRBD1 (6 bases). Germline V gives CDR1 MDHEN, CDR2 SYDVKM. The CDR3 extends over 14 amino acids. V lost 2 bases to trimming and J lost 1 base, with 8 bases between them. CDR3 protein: CASSLPQGQETQYF. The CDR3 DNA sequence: TGTGCCAGCAGTTTACCACAGGGCCAAGAGACCCAGTACTTC. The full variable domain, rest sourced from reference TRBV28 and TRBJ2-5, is DVKVTQSSRYLVKRTGEKVFLECVQDMDHENMFWYRQDPGLGLRLIYFSYDVKMKEKGDIPEGYSVSREKKERFSLILESASTNQTSMYLCASSLPQGQETQYFGPGTRLLVL.

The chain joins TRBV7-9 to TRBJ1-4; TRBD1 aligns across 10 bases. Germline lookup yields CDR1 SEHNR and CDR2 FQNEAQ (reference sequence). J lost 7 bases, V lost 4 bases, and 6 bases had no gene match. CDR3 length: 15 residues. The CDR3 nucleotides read TGTGCCAGCAGCTCGACAGGGGGCAGTAGTGAAAAACTGTTTTTT. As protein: CASSSTGGSSEKLFF. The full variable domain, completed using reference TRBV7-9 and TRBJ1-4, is DTGVSQNPRHKITKRGQNVTFRCDPISEHNRLYWYRQTLGQGPEFLTYFQNEAQLEKSRLLSDRFSAERPKGSFSTLEIQRTEQGDSAMYLCASSSTGGSSEKLFFGSGTQLSVL.

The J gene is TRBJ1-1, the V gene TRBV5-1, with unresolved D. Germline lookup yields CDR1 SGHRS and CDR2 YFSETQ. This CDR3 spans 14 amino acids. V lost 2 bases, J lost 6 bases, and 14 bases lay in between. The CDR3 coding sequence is TGCGCCAGCAGCTTTAGCCCCCAGCAGTCTGAAGCTTTCTTT. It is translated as CASSFSPQQSEAFF.

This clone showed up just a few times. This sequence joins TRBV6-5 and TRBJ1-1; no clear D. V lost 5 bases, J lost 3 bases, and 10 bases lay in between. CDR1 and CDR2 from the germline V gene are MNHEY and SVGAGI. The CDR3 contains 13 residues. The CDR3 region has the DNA TGTGCCAGCAGTAAGCCGGTTGACACTGAAGCTTTCTTT. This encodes CASSKPVDTEAFF.

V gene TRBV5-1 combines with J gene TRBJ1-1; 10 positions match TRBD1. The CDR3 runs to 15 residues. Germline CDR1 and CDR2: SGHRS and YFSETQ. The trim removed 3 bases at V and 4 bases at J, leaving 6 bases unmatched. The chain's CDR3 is CASSSDRGQVTEAFF. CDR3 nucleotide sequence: TGCGCCAGCAGCTCCGACAGGGGGCAAGTCACTGAAGCTTTCTTT.

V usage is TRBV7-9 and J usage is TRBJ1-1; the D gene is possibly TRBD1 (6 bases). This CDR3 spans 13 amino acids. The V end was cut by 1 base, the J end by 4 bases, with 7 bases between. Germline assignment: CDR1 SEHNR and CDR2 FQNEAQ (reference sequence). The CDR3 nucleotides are TGTGCCAGCAGCTTAGAAGGGGGCACTGAAGCTTTCTTT. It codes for CASSLEGGTEAFF.

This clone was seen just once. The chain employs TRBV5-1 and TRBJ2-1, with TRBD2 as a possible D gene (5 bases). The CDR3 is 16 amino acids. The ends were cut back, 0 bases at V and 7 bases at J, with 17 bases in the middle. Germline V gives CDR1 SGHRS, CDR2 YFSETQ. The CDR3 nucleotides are TGCGCCAGCAGCTTGGTCAGCGACCCGACGGGAAATGAGCAGTTCTTC. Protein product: CASSLVSDPTGNEQFF.

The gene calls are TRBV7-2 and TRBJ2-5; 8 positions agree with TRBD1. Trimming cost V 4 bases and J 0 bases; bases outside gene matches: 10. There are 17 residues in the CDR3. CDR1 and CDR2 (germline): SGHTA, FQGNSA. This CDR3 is CASSSGIGTGYQETQYF. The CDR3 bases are TGTGCCAGCAGCTCCGGAATAGGGACAGGCTACCAAGAGACCCAGTACTTC. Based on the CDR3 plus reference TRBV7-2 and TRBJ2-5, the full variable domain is GAGVSQSPSNKVTEKGKDVELRCDPISGHTALYWYRQSLGQGLEFLIYFQGNSAPDKSGLPSDRFSAERTGGSVSTLTIQRTQQEDSAVYLCASSSGIGTGYQETQYFGPGTRLLVL.

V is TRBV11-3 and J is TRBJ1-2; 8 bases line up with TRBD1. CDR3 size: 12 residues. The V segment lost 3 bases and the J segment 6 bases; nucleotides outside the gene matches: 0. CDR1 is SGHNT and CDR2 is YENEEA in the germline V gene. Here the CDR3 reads CASSFRGHGYTF. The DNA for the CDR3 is TGTGCCAGCAGCTTCAGGGGGCATGGCTACACCTTC.

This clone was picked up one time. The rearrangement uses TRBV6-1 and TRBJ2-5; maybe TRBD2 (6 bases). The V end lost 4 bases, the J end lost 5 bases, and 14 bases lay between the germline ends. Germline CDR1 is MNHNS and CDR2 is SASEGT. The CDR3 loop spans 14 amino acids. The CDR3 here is CASSVGTEGETQYF. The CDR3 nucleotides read TGTGCCAGCAGTGTTGGGACTGAGGGGGAGACCCAGTACTTC.

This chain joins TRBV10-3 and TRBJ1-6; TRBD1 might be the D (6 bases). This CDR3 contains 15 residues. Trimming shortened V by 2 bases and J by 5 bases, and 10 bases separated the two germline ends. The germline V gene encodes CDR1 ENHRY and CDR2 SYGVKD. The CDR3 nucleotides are TGTGCCATCAGTGAGACACAGGGAAATAATTCACCCCTCCACTTT. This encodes CAISETQGNNSPLHF.

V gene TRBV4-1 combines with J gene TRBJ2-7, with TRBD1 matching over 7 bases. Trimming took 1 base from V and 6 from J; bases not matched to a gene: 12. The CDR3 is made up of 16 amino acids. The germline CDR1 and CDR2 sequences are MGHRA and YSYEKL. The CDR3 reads CASSQAETGVPFEQYF. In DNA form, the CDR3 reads TGCGCCAGCAGCCAAGCGGAAACAGGGGTCCCATTCGAGCAGTACTTC.

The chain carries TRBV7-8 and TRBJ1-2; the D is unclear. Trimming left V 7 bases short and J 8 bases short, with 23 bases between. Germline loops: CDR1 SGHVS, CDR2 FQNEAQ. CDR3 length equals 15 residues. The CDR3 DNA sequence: TGTGCCAGCACCGCCGGATTATCGGAGACTCAAGGCTACACCTTC. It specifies CASTAGLSETQGYTF.

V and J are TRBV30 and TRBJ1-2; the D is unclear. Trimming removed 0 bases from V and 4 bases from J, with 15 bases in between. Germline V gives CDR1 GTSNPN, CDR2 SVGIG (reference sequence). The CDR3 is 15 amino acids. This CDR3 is CAWSVLSSPGYGYTF. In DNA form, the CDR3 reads TGTGCCTGGAGTGTACTCAGCAGCCCAGGCTATGGCTACACCTTC. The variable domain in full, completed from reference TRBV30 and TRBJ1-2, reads SQTIHQWPATLVQPVGSPLSLECTVEGTSNPNLYWYRQAAGRGLQLLFYSVGIGQISSEVPQNLSASRPQDRQFILSSKKLLLSDSGFYLCAWSVLSSPGYGYTFGSGTRLTVV.

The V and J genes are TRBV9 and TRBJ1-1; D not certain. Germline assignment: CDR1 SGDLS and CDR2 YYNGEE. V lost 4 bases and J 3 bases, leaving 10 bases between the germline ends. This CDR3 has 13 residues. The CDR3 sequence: CASSTPPDTEAFF. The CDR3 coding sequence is TGTGCCAGCAGCACCCCCCCAGACACTGAAGCTTTCTTT.

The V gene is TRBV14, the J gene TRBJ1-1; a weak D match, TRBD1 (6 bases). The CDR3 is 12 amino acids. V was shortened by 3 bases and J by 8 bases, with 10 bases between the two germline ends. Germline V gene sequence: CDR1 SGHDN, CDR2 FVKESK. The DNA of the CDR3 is TGTGCCAGCAGCCAGGCCGGGACAGAAGCTTTCTTT. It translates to CASSQAGTEAFF. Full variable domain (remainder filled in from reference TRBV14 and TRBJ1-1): EAGVTQFPSHSVIEKGQTVTLRCDPISGHDNLYWYRRVMGKEIKFLLHFVKESKQDESGMPNNRFLAERTGGTYSTLKVQPAELEDSGVYFCASSQAGTEAFFGQGTRLTVV.

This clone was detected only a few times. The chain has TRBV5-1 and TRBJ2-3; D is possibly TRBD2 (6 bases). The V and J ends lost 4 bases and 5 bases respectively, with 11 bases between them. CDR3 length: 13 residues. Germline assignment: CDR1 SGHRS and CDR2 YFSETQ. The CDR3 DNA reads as TGCGCCAGCAGCCTGGGACTCCGAGATACGCAGTATTTT. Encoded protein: CASSLGLRDTQYF.

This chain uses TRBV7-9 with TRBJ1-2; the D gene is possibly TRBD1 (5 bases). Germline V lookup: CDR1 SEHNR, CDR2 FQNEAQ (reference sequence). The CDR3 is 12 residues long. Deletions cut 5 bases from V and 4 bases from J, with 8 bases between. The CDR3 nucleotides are TGTGCCAGCAGCCGGGGGGGCTATGGCTACACCTTC. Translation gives CASSRGGYGYTF.